What follows is one T cell receptor (beta chain) and its context. Its specificity is unknown. The source of the sample is a study of cytomegalovirus exposure and HLA in healthy donors. The germline V gene has CDR1 LGHNA and CDR2 YSLEER. The CDR3 has 15 amino acids. With 2 bases clipped from V and 6 bases from J, the junction kept 8 bases outside the gene matches. Assay used: immunoSEQ multiplex PCR; TCRdb lists only in-frame clones, some missing. The data contain 120,000 or so clones, 70% to 90% of them singletons. Regarding the study as a whole: Usually a TCR sequence was rare, but some public TCRs were found in many donors.

Specimen: PBMCs. This TCR came from a woman aged 30 to 39 in good health and CMV-seropositive. The J gene is TRBJ2-3, the V gene TRBV4-3, with 7 bases lining up with TRBD2. The CDR3 region is CASSQKGGRSDTQYF. The DNA of the CDR3 is TGCGCCAGCAGCCAAAAGGGAGGGAGGTCCGATACGCAGTATTTT.